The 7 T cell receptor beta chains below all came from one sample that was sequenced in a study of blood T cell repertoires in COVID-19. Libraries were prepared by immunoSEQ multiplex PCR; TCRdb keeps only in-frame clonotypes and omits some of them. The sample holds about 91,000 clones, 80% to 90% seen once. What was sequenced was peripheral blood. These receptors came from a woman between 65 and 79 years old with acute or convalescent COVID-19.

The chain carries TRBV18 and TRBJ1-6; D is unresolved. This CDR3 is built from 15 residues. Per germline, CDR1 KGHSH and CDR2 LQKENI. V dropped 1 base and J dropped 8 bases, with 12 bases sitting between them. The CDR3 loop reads CASSPQHGRDSPLHF. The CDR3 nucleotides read TGTGCCAGCTCACCACAGCACGGGAGGGATTCACCCCTCCACTTT.

The CDR3: CASSLAPGGTEAFF. CDR3 DNA sequence: TGCGCCAGCAGCTTGGCCCCAGGGGGCACTGAAGCTTTCTTT. The V call is TRBV5-1, the J call TRBJ1-1, with 7 positions matching TRBD1. The CDR3 runs to 14 residues. V trimming: 0 bases; J trimming: 4 bases; junction bases outside the gene matches: 3. Germline loops: CDR1 SGHRS, CDR2 YFSETQ.

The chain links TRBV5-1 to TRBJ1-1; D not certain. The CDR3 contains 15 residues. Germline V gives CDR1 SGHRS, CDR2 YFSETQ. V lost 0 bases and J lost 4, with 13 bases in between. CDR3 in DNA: TGCGCCAGCAGCTTGGGAACAGTTATCGGCACTGAAGCTTTCTTT. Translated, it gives CASSLGTVIGTEAFF.

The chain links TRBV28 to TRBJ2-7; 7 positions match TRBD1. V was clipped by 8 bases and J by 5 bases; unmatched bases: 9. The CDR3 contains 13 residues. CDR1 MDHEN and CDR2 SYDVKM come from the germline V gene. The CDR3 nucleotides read TGTGCCAGCGTGACAGGGCGGAAAGACGAGCAGTACTTC. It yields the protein CASVTGRKDEQYF. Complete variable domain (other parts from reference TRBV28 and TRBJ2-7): DVKVTQSSRYLVKRTGEKVFLECVQDMDHENMFWYRQDPGLGLRLIYFSYDVKMKEKGDIPEGYSVSREKKERFSLILESASTNQTSMYLCASVTGRKDEQYFGPGTRLTVT.

The CDR3 region is CATSKAPSGSETQYF. The CDR3 DNA follows: TGTGCCACCAGCAAAGCCCCCTCCGGTTCCGAGACCCAGTACTTC. V usage is TRBV15 and J usage is TRBJ2-5; D unclear. Trimming shortened V by 4 bases and J by 5 bases, and 17 bases separated the two germline ends. Germline V gene data show CDR1 as LNHNV and CDR2 as YYDKDF (reference sequence). The CDR3 runs 15 residues.

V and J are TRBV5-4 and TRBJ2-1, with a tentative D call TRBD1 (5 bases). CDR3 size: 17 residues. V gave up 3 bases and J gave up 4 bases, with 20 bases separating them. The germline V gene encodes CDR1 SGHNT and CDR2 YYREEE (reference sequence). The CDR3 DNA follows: TGTGCCAGCAGCTCCCCTTTTATGGGGCGAGGATACAATGAGCAGTTCTTC. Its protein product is CASSSPFMGRGYNEQFF.

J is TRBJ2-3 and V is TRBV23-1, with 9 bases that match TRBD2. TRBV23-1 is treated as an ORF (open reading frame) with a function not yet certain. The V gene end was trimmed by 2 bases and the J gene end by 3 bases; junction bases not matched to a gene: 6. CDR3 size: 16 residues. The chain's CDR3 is CASSQAGGGETDTQYF. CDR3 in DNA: TGCGCCAGCAGTCAAGCGGGGGGGGGCGAAACAGATACGCAGTATTTT.